These T cell receptor beta chains were read from a single sample in a study of blood T cell repertoires in COVID-19. The data were produced by immunoSEQ multiplex PCR, yet TCRdb's version contains in-frame clones alone and is incomplete. The table shows approximately 250,000 clones, with about nine tenths occurring only once. The sample comprised PBMCs or T cells enriched from blood (not recorded which). The receptors derive from a woman aged 25-40 years with acute COVID-19. Both conserved end residues are part of each CDR3. A D gene is named only where the DNA matches it firmly. Clone size appears in some rows only: once, few, many, or a class for an expanded clone.

>TRBV7-6|TRBJ2-5|TRBD2|NA
CASSPGRALRETQYF
TGTGCCAGCAGCCCCGGGAGGGCCCTCCGAGAGACCCAGTACTTC
>TRBV5-1|TRBJ2-5|TRBD2|NA
CASCNLGGPRETQYF
TGCGCCAGTTGCAACTTGGGAGGGCCTCGAGAGACCCAGTACTTC
>TRBV3-1/TRBV3-2|TRBJ1-2|NA|NA
CASSQGADSAYTF
TGTGCCAGCAGCCAAGGTGCGGACAGTGCCTACACCTTC
>TRBV7-6|TRBJ2-3|NA|once
CASSLDGISTDTQYF
TGTGCCAGCAGCTTAGACGGGATATCGACAGATACGCAGTATTTT
>TRBV4-1|TRBJ1-2|TRBD1|NA
CASSQESTGGYGYTF
TGCGCCAGCAGCCAAGAGTCGACAGGGGGTTATGGCTACACCTTC
>TRBV23-1|TRBJ2-3|NA|NA
CASIVLPPACGDTQYF
TGCGCCAGCATAGTCCTACCCCCGGCCTGCGGGGATACGCAGTATTTT
>TRBV28|TRBJ2-7|NA|NA
CASSLVSASVAYEQYF
TGTGCCAGCAGTTTAGTTTCGGCTAGCGTGGCCTACGAGCAGTACTTC
>TRBV11-1|TRBJ2-1|TRBD2|NA
CASSPWTSGNYNEQFF
TGTGCCAGCAGCCCGTGGACTAGCGGAAACTACAATGAGCAGTTCTTC
>TRBV6-6|TRBJ2-2|NA|once
CASSPSAGAGELFF
TGTGCCAGCAGCCCCTCGGCCGGGGCCGGGGAGCTGTTTTTT
>TRBV7-9|TRBJ1-2|NA|NA
CASSAVGQLHGYTF
TGTGCCAGCAGCGCCGTTGGGCAGCTACATGGCTACACCTTC
>TRBV5-1|TRBJ2-1|NA|NA
CASSLSPGRDNEQFF
TGCGCCAGCAGCTTGTCGCCCGGGAGAGACAATGAGCAGTTCTTC
>TRBV28|TRBJ2-7|NA|NA
CASSLTPTYEQYF
TGTGCCAGCAGTTTGACTCCGACCTACGAGCAGTACTTC
>TRBV28|TRBJ1-2|NA|once
CASSPDPMGAVDGYTF
TGTGCCAGCAGTCCAGACCCAATGGGGGCAGTCGATGGCTACACCTTC
>TRBV27|TRBJ2-1|NA|NA
CASSWDLAPSSYNEQFF
TGTGCCAGCAGTTGGGATTTAGCGCCCAGCTCCTACAATGAGCAGTTCTTC
>TRBV5-1|TRBJ2-7|NA|NA
CASSPAGNSYEQYF
TGCGCCAGCAGTCCGGCGGGTAATTCCTACGAGCAGTACTTC